This T cell receptor beta chain was sequenced for a study of identical twins. Study-wide results and limits: Invariant T cells like MAIT and iNKT could partly confound the zero-insertion analyses. Beta out-of-frame twin sharing showed a weaker excess. There was an excess of low generation probability in the out-of-frame alpha sequences that twins shared.

This clonotype was counted many times. Its antigen is not known. Template switching added a universal primer site; cDNA carried unique molecular identifiers. TCRdb ran MiXCR on the 5' RACE reads and lists one entry per CDR3 protein. The sample contains around 680,000 distinct CDR3 sequences, more than 6.5% of which appear only once. The germline V gene has CDR1 SEHNR and CDR2 FQNEAQ (reference sequence). There are 16 residues in the CDR3. V lost 0 bases and J lost 1; bases outside the gene matches: 6. The sample was also reused in another study, on yellow fever vaccine responses in identical twins.

The sequence derives from a woman under 30 in good health. J is TRBJ2-7 and V is TRBV7-9; 7 bases match TRBD1. The sequencing sample was made of PBMCs. For the CDR3, the DNA is TGTGCCAGCAGCTTAGCTCAGGGGGAACGGTCCTACGAGCAGTACTTC. Protein: CASSLAQGERSYEQYF.